The 5 T cell receptor beta chains below all came from one sample that was sequenced in a study of OX40 agonist ivuxolimab in advanced cancers. Sequencing was performed with immunoSEQ multiplex PCR; in TCRdb, only in-frame clones are kept and a portion is missing. The repertoire has tens of thousands of clones, more than 80% of them found once; the top ten carry 2% to 2.5%. Sequenced here: CD4+ or CD8+ T cells sorted from blood, sampled in a trial of the OX40 agonist ivuxolimab. The receptors come from an adult with an advanced solid tumor such as melanoma, head and neck, liver or kidney cancer.

This clone was seen only once. The J gene is TRBJ2-7, the V gene TRBV7-2, with D perhaps being TRBD1 or TRBD2 (7 bases each). The germline CDR1 and CDR2 sequences are SGHTA and FQGNSA. Trimming pared 1 base from V and 5 bases from J, leaving 18 bases between. CDR3 length: 16 amino acids. CDR3 residues: CASSLGPGGGRNEQYF. Here the CDR3 DNA reads TGTGCCAGCAGCTTAGGCCCAGGGGGGGGGCGCAACGAGCAGTACTTC.

J is TRBJ1-6 and V is TRBV5-4; D remains ambiguous. CDR3 length: 15 amino acids. V was shortened by 2 bases and J by 0 bases, with 6 bases between the two germline ends. CDR1 and CDR2 from the germline V gene are SGHNT and YYREEE (reference sequence). CDR3 in amino acids: CASSFDISYNSPLHF. The CDR3 region has the DNA TGTGCCAGCAGCTTCGACATCTCCTATAATTCACCCCTCCACTTT.

This sequence joins TRBV7-2 and TRBJ1-4; tentatively, D is TRBD1 (6 bases). The ends were cut back, 2 bases at V and 8 bases at J, with 18 bases in the middle. Germline CDR1 SGHTA, CDR2 FQGNSA. The CDR3 contains 16 residues. The DNA for the CDR3 is TGTGCCAGCAGCTTACGACTGGGACAAGGTCAGGAAAAACTGTTTTTT. Its translation is CASSLRLGQGQEKLFF.

This clone was detected once. V is TRBV7-9 and J is TRBJ2-1; possibly TRBD1 for D (6 bases). Per the germline V gene, CDR1 is SEHNR and CDR2 is FQNEAQ (reference sequence). The CDR3 totals 14 residues. Deletions cut 5 bases from V and 7 bases from J, with 15 bases between. This chain's CDR3 is CASSPQGFANEQFF. CDR3 in DNA: TGTGCCAGCAGCCCACAGGGATTCGCGAATGAGCAGTTCTTC.

The chain recombines TRBV30 with TRBJ1-5; 7 bases are shared with TRBD1. Germline values: CDR1 GTSNPN, CDR2 SVGIG (reference sequence). V lost 5 bases and J lost 2; bases outside the gene matches: 12. The CDR3 loop spans 16 amino acids. The CDR3 sequence: CAWDGGTAGGNQPQHF. The CDR3 region has the DNA TGTGCCTGGGACGGGGGGACAGCTGGGGGCAATCAGCCCCAGCATTTT.